This T cell receptor beta chain derives from a study of radiation and T cells in renal cell carcinoma. Study as a whole: Nephrectomy followed 15 Gy stereotactic body radiation by 4 weeks.

Time point denoted: baseline pretreatment blood. The treatment: 15 Gy SBRT to primary tumor, nephrectomy 4 weeks later. This renal cell carcinoma was of the clear cell type. General observations from the study: From baseline, blood top tumor clonotypes peaked at 2 weeks post-radiation.

The CDR3 contains 18 residues. CDR1 is SGHRS and CDR2 is YFSETQ in the germline V gene. Deletions cut 0 bases from V and 8 bases from J, with 23 bases between. Sequenced by immunoSEQ multiplex PCR; TCRdb stores in-frame clones only, minus some. Of more than 75,000 clones in the sample, about 79% were seen once. As concerns this clone: Its antigen remains unidentified.

The sequence was obtained from a man aged 60-69 years with renal cell carcinoma. The chain joins TRBV5-1 to TRBJ1-4, with a tentative D call TRBD1 (5 bases). The sequencing used blood, collected from a patient whose treatment included radiotherapy and nephrectomy. CDR3: CASSLAGGTPTLREKLFF. The CDR3 DNA follows: TGCGCCAGCAGCTTGGCCGGGGGGACCCCCACGCTGAGGGAAAAACTGTTTTTT.